These 20 T cell receptor beta chains were all obtained from the same sample, sequenced in a study of T cell responses to AZD1222 COVID-19 vaccine. Clones were sequenced by immunoSEQ multiplex PCR, and TCRdb holds only the in-frame ones, with some missing. Among 93,000 or so clones listed, less than 95% were seen once. This sample comprised peripheral blood, obtained on day 0 of AZD1222 vaccination. Receptors originate from an adult in good health.

This chain connects TRBV3-1 (or the pseudogene TRBV3-2) to TRBJ2-3, with 10 positions matching TRBD2. The germline V gene has CDR1 LGHDT and CDR2 YNNKEL (reference sequence). With V trimmed by 4 bases and J by 8 bases, 18 bases remained unmatched. This CDR3 comprises 18 residues. The CDR3 bases are TGTGCCAGCAGCCGAATAGTGCCGGGACTAGCGACTCTTGGTACGCAGTATTTT. Amino acids: CASSRIVPGLATLGTQYF.

In this sample, this clone turned up once. This rearrangement joins TRBV30 to TRBJ1-1, with D possibly TRBD1 on 5 matching bases. The CDR3 is made up of 13 amino acids. Deletions cut 1 base from V and 2 bases from J, with 8 bases between. Per the germline V gene, CDR1 is GTSNPN and CDR2 is SVGIG (reference sequence). CDR3 nucleotides: TGTGCCTGGAGTGCACAGGAAAACACTGAAGCTTTCTTT. It is translated as CAWSAQENTEAFF.

The chain joins TRBV19 to TRBJ1-2; TRBD1 is a possible D gene (5 bases). From germline, CDR1 is LNHDA and CDR2 SQIVND (reference sequence). The CDR3 sequence is 16 residues long. V lost 5 bases to trimming and J lost 0 bases, with 16 bases between them. CDR3 DNA sequence: TGTGCCAGTAGTCTTTACGGAGGGACGGCTAACTATGGCTACACCTTC. Amino acid sequence: CASSLYGGTANYGYTF.

The genes are TRBV25-1 and TRBJ2-3, with no clear D. The CDR3 sequence is 12 residues long. V lost 5 bases to trimming and J lost 3 bases, with 6 bases between them. Germline assignment: CDR1 MGHDK and CDR2 SYGVNS. This chain's CDR3 is CASSRVTDTQYF. The CDR3 DNA is TGTGCCAGCAGTCGGGTGACAGATACGCAGTATTTT.

The chain links TRBV9 to TRBJ2-5, with a tentative D call TRBD2 (6 bases). V lost 0 bases to trimming and J lost 0 bases, with 27 bases between them. The CDR3 is made up of 21 amino acids. Germline lookup yields CDR1 SGDLS and CDR2 YYNGEE. This chain's CDR3 is CASSVVRWDPYLASYQETQYF. The DNA for the CDR3 is TGTGCCAGCAGCGTAGTGAGATGGGACCCCTACCTAGCGTCGTACCAAGAGACCCAGTACTTC.

This clone occurred a few times. The same CDR3 can be traced to other DNA sequences in this sample. The rearrangement joins TRBV2 to TRBJ2-5; tentatively, D is TRBD2 (5 bases). Germline V gene data show CDR1 as SNHLY and CDR2 as FYNNEI. The CDR3 contains 12 residues. Trimming cost V 4 bases and J 5 bases, with 8 bases left between them. The CDR3 nucleotides are TGTGCCAGCAGTGCCGGAGGCGAGACCCAGTACTTC. It codes for CASSAGGETQYF.

The chain is built from TRBV29-1 and TRBJ2-1; D could derive from TRBD1 or TRBD2 (5 bases each). The germline V and J ends were trimmed by 0 bases and 6 bases, with 6 bases remaining between them. The CDR3 runs 12 residues. Germline V gene lookup returns CDR1 SQVTM and CDR2 ANQGSEA. The CDR3 region has the DNA TGCAGCGTTGAAGATGGGGGCAATGAGCAGTTCTTC. Encoded protein: CSVEDGGNEQFF.

This clone was detected only once. This chain joins TRBV19 and TRBJ2-3, with a weak D call TRBD1 (6 bases). This CDR3 is built from 16 residues. Between the trimmed V and J ends, which lost 5 bases and 1 base, there was a span of 16 bases. Per the germline V gene, CDR1 is LNHDA and CDR2 is SQIVND (reference sequence). CDR3 sequence reads: CASSLGAPRGTDTQYF. The CDR3 DNA sequence: TGTGCCAGTAGTTTGGGGGCGCCAAGAGGCACAGATACGCAGTATTTT.

The gene calls are TRBV6-5 and TRBJ1-1; D remains ambiguous. Trimming took 6 bases from V and 3 from J, leaving 17 bases between them. The CDR3 consists of 15 residues. In germline, CDR1 is MNHEY, CDR2 SVGAGI. CDR3: CASRPYTEGYTEAFF. Written as DNA, the CDR3 is TGTGCCAGCAGACCTTACACAGAAGGCTACACTGAAGCTTTCTTT.

About this clone: This CDR3 is also generated by other DNA sequences in the sample. The chain is built from TRBV7-9 and TRBJ1-1, with D tentatively TRBD1 (6 bases). CDR1 SEHNR and CDR2 FQNEAQ come from the germline V gene (reference sequence). The CDR3 length is 14 residues. Trimming pared 5 bases from V and 4 bases from J, leaving 14 bases between. The CDR3 region is CASSPQGAGTEAFF. Here the CDR3 DNA reads TGTGCCAGCAGCCCACAGGGTGCGGGCACTGAAGCTTTCTTT.

V usage is TRBV18 and J usage is TRBJ2-1; 10 positions match TRBD2. The CDR3 is made up of 16 amino acids. Germline V CDR1 and CDR2: KGHSH, LQKENI. Trimming at V came to 5 bases and at J to 4 bases, leaving 8 bases not matched to a gene. The CDR3 sequence: CASSALAGGEYNEQFF. The CDR3 DNA is TGTGCCAGCTCAGCCTTAGCGGGGGGTGAATACAATGAGCAGTTCTTC.

V and J are TRBV4-1 and TRBJ1-1; TRBD1 might be the D (5 bases). This CDR3 has 14 amino acids. Trimming took off 0 bases at V and 6 bases at J, with 11 bases between the two ends. CDR1 MGHRA and CDR2 YSYEKL come from the germline V gene. This chain's CDR3 is CASSQDREGPEAFF. The CDR3 nucleotides are TGCGCCAGCAGCCAAGACAGGGAGGGTCCTGAAGCTTTCTTT.

This chain joins TRBV5-1 and TRBJ2-1; a weak D match, TRBD1 (5 bases). Germline lookup yields CDR1 SGHRS and CDR2 YFSETQ. This CDR3 has 15 residues. With 2 bases removed from V and 6 bases from J, the gap between germline ends came to 15 bases. CDR3 coding DNA: TGCGCCAGCAGCTTAGGGGCCTCGGTGGCCAATGAGCAGTTCTTC. Residues: CASSLGASVANEQFF.

This chain connects TRBV25-1 to TRBJ1-5, with a possible D match to TRBD1 (5 bases). Per the germline V gene, CDR1 is MGHDK and CDR2 is SYGVNS. V was shortened by 8 bases and J by 5 bases, with 28 bases between the two germline ends. The CDR3 totals 18 residues. CDR3 residues: CASPRASTGTRGHQPQHF. The DNA for the CDR3 is TGTGCCAGCCCCAGGGCCTCAACCGGGACCCGGGGCCATCAGCCCCAGCATTTT.

The chain couples TRBV4-1 to TRBJ2-5; D possibly corresponds to TRBD2 (6 bases). The V gene lost 2 bases and the J gene lost 5 bases, with 12 bases spanning the gap. The germline V gene has CDR1 MGHRA and CDR2 YSYEKL. The CDR3 extends over 14 amino acids. The CDR3 bases are TGCGCCAGCAGCCAATCTGGCGGGGTGGAGACCCAGTACTTC. This codes for CASSQSGGVETQYF.

The chain uses TRBV24-1 and TRBJ1-1, with D uncertain. CDR3 size: 15 residues. Trimming pared 0 bases from V and 3 bases from J, leaving 10 bases between. Germline V lookup: CDR1 KGHDR, CDR2 SFDVKD. The CDR3 DNA reads as TGTGCCACCAGTGATTTGGGGAACCCCCACACTGAAGCTTTCTTT. This translates into CATSDLGNPHTEAFF.

The chain employs TRBV6-1 and TRBJ2-7, with D unclear. Germline assignment: CDR1 MNHNS and CDR2 SASEGT. CDR3 length: 16 residues. V was trimmed by 2 bases and J by 3 bases, leaving 17 bases between them. DNA of the CDR3: TGTGCCAGCAGTGAATATGAGGTCAGCTTATACTACGAGCAGTACTTC. It encodes CASSEYEVSLYYEQYF.

This sequence joins TRBV2 and TRBJ1-5, with 10 bases fitting TRBD1. The germline V gene encodes CDR1 SNHLY and CDR2 FYNNEI. V was clipped by 6 bases and J by 6 bases; unmatched bases: 14. The CDR3 loop spans 17 amino acids. CDR3 sequence: CASRYTGTGASGQPQHF. The CDR3 region has the DNA TGTGCCAGCAGGTACACCGGGACAGGGGCCAGCGGTCAGCCCCAGCATTTT.

A single count supports this clone. This chain uses TRBV4-1 with TRBJ2-3; 9 positions agree with TRBD1. The CDR3 loop spans 16 amino acids. V shed 3 bases and J 6 bases; nucleotides not matched to a gene: 10. The V gene's germline CDR1 is MGHRA and CDR2 YSYEKL. The DNA for the CDR3 is TGCGCCAGCAGCCAGACCCCACCGGGACAGGGTGATACGCAGTATTTT. Its translation is CASSQTPPGQGDTQYF.

The chain joins TRBV2 to TRBJ1-6, with 8 bases that match TRBD1. Germline assignment: CDR1 SNHLY and CDR2 FYNNEI. J was trimmed by 9 bases and V by 2 bases; bases with no gene match: 3. The CDR3 is 14 amino acids. The CDR3: CASSETTGGSPLHF. CDR3 sequence (DNA): TGTGCCAGCAGTGAAACAACAGGGGGTTCACCCCTCCACTTT.